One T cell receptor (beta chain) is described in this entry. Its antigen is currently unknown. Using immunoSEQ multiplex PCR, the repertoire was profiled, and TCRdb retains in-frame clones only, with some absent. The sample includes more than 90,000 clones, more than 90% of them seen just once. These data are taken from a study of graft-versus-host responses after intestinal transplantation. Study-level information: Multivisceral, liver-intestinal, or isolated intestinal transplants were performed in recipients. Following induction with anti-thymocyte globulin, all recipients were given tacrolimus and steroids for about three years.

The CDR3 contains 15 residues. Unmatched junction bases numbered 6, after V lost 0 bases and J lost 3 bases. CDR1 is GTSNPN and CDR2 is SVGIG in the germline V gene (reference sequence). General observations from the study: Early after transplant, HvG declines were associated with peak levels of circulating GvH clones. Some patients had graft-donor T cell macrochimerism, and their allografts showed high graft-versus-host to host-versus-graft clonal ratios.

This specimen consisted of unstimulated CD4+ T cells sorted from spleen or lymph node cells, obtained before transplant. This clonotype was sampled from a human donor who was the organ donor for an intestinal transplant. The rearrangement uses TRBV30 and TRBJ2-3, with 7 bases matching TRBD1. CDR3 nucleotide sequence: TGTGCCTGGAGTGTAGGGGGCCCTTGGACAGATACGCAGTATTTT. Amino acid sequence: CAWSVGGPWTDTQYF.